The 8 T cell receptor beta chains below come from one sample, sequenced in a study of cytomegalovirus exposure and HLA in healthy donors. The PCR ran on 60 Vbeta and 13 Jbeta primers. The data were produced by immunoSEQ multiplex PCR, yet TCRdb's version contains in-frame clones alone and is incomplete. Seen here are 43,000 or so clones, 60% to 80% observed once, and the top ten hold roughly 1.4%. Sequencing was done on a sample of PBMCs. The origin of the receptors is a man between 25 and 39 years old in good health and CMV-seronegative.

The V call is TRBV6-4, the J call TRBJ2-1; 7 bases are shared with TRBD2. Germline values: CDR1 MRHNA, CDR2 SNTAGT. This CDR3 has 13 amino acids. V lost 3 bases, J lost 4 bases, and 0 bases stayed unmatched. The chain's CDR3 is CASSEREYNEQFF. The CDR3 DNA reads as TGTGCCAGCAGTGAGCGGGAGTACAATGAGCAGTTCTTC.

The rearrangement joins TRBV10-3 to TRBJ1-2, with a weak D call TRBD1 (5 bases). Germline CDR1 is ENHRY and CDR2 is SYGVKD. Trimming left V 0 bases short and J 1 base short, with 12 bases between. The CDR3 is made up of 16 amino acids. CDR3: CAISESGGLLNYGYTF. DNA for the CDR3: TGTGCCATCAGTGAGTCGGGGGGTCTACTTAACTATGGCTACACCTTC.

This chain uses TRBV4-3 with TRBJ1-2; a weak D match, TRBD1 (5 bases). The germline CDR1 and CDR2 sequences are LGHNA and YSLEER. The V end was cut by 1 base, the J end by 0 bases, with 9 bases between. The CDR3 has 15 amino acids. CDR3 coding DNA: TGCGCCAGCAGCCAAGCCGCGACAGCTAACTATGGCTACACCTTC. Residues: CASSQAATANYGYTF.

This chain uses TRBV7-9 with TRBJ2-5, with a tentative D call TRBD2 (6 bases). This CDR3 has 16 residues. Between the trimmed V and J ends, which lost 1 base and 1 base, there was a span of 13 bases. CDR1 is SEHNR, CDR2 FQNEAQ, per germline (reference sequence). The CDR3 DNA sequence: TGTGCCAGCAGCTTAGTCGGCGGGGCCCCCCAAGAGACCCAGTACTTC. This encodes CASSLVGGAPQETQYF. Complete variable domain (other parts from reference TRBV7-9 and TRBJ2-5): DTGVSQNPRHKITKRGQNVTFRCDPISEHNRLYWYRQTLGQGPEFLTYFQNEAQLEKSRLLSDRFSAERPKGSFSTLEIQRTEQGDSAMYLCASSLVGGAPQETQYFGPGTRLLVL.

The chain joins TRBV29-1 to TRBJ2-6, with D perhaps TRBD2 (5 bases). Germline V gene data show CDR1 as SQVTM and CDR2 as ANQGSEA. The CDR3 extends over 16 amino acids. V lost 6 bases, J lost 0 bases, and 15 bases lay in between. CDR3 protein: CSVGKVGGSGANVLTF. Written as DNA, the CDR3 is TGCAGCGTGGGGAAGGTTGGAGGCTCTGGGGCCAACGTCCTGACTTTC.

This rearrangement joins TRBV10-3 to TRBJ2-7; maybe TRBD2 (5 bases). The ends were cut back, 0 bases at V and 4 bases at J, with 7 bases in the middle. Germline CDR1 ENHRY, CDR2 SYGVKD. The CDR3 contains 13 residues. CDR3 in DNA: TGTGCCATCAGTGAGTCGAGAGGGTACGAGCAGTACTTC. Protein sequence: CAISESRGYEQYF.

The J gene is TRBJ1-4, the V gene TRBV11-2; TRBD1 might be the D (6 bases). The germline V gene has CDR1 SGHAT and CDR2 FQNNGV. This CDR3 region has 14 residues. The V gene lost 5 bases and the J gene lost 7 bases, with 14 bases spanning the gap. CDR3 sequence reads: CASSQGSGFEKLFF. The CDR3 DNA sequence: TGTGCCAGCAGCCAGGGGTCCGGGTTTGAAAAACTGTTTTTT.

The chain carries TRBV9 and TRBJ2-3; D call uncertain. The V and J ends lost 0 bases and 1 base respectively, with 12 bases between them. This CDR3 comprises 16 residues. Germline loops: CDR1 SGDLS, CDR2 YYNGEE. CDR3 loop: CASSVEMGVGTDTQYF. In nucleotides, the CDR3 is TGTGCCAGCAGCGTAGAAATGGGCGTTGGCACAGATACGCAGTATTTT.